These 11 T cell receptor beta chains were sequenced from one sample in a study of OX40 agonist ivuxolimab in advanced cancers. The protocol was immunoSEQ multiplex PCR, while the TCRdb copy is restricted to in-frame clones and leaves out a portion. The sample has fewer than 65,000 clones, around 92% seen once; the top ten hold roughly 18%. This specimen consisted of CD4+ or CD8+ T cells sorted from blood, obtained in a trial of the OX40 agonist ivuxolimab. These receptors originate from an adult with an advanced solid tumor such as melanoma, head and neck, liver or kidney cancer.

This chain connects TRBV7-3 to TRBJ2-3; the match to TRBD1 covers 7 bases. With 2 bases clipped from V and 0 bases from J, the junction kept 2 bases outside the gene matches. This CDR3 has 15 residues. Germline V gene lookup returns CDR1 SGHTA and CDR2 FQGTGA. This CDR3 is CASSLRTGSTDTQYF. Here the CDR3 DNA reads TGTGCCAGCAGCTTACGGACAGGTAGCACAGATACGCAGTATTTT. The whole variable domain, remainder taken from reference TRBV7-3 and TRBJ2-3, is GAGVSQTPSNKVTEKGKYVELRCDPISGHTALYWYRQSLGQGPEFLIYFQGTGAADDSGLPNDRFFAVRPEGSVSTLKIQRTERGDSAVYLCASSLRTGSTDTQYFGPGTRLTVL.

The chain has TRBV15 and TRBJ2-3, with no clear D. The germline V gene encodes CDR1 LNHNV and CDR2 YYDKDF (reference sequence). This CDR3 spans 13 amino acids. V was trimmed by 6 bases and J by 1 base, leaving 8 bases between them. For the CDR3, the DNA is TGTGCCACCAGAGGGCAGGGCACAGATACGCAGTATTTT. This translates into CATRGQGTDTQYF. The whole variable domain, remainder taken from reference TRBV15 and TRBJ2-3, is DAMVIQNPRYQVTQFGKPVTLSCSQTLNHNVMYWYQQKSSQAPKLLFHYYDKDFNNEADTPDNFQSRRPNTSFCFLDIRSPGLGDTAMYLCATRGQGTDTQYFGPGTRLTVL.

This chain connects TRBV27 to TRBJ2-7, with a tentative D call TRBD1 (5 bases). This CDR3 spans 13 amino acids. Trimming removed 6 bases from V and 3 bases from J, with 12 bases in between. Germline V gene sequence: CDR1 MNHEY, CDR2 SMNVEV (reference sequence). CDR3 nucleotides: TGTGCCAGCAGGGGGCTCGGGCTCTACGAGCAGTACTTC. This translates into CASRGLGLYEQYF.

The count of this clone is one. This chain uses TRBV7-2 with TRBJ2-7, with D unclear. The germline V and J ends were trimmed by 2 bases and 4 bases, with 3 bases remaining between them. The CDR3 has 11 amino acids. The germline gives CDR1 SGHTA, CDR2 FQGNSA. Written as DNA, the CDR3 is TGTGCCAGCAGCTTACGGTACGAGCAGTACTTC. Amino acid sequence: CASSLRYEQYF.

A few counts support this clone. The CDR3 sequence is CASSVEGAGRETQYF. The CDR3, as DNA: TGTGCCAGCAGCGTAGAGGGGGCAGGGAGGGAGACCCAGTACTTC. This rearrangement joins TRBV9 to TRBJ2-5, with D maybe TRBD1 (7 bases). This CDR3 is built from 15 residues. V dropped 0 bases and J dropped 5 bases, with 14 bases sitting between them. Per germline, CDR1 SGDLS and CDR2 YYNGEE.

This chain links TRBV27 with TRBJ1-1; D perhaps matches TRBD1 (5 bases). With 0 bases removed from V and 3 bases from J, the gap between germline ends came to 8 bases. The CDR3 runs to 14 residues. Germline V lookup: CDR1 MNHEY, CDR2 SMNVEV (reference sequence). The chain's CDR3 is CASSLSGGDTEAFF. The CDR3 coding sequence is TGTGCCAGCAGTTTATCTGGGGGGGACACTGAAGCTTTCTTT.

V and J are TRBV30 and TRBJ2-7; 7 nucleotides match TRBD2. The CDR3 covers 14 residues. The germline V gene has CDR1 GTSNPN and CDR2 SVGIG (reference sequence). After removal of 2 bases from V and 5 bases from J, the junction contained 9 bases not matched to a gene. The CDR3 sequence: CAWSQGAGFHEQYF. The CDR3 coding sequence is TGTGCCTGGAGTCAAGGAGCGGGATTCCACGAGCAGTACTTC.

This sequence joins TRBV10-1 and TRBJ2-1; D perhaps matches TRBD2 (5 bases). This CDR3 contains 19 residues. V was trimmed by 10 bases and J by 5 bases, leaving 33 bases between them. The germline V gene has CDR1 WNHNN and CDR2 SYGVQD (reference sequence). DNA for the CDR3: TGCGCCATCGCCGCGGGCCCAAGGTCCTGGGCCCTCCTTCACAATGAGCAGTTCTTC. Its translation is CAIAAGPRSWALLHNEQFF.

The CDR3 region has the DNA TGTGCCAGCAGCTTGGATGGGGGTTCGTACACCGGGGAGCTGTTTTTT. This codes for CASSLDGGSYTGELFF. The rearrangement uses TRBV5-4 and TRBJ2-2; D may match TRBD1 or TRBD2 (5 bases each). Trimming cost V 0 bases and J 3 bases, with 12 bases left between them. The CDR3 sequence is 16 residues long. Per germline, CDR1 SGHNT and CDR2 YYREEE (reference sequence).

J is TRBJ2-2 and V is TRBV5-4; the match to TRBD2 covers 10 bases. Trimming removed 5 bases from V and 6 bases from J; junction bases left unmatched: 13. This CDR3 spans 17 amino acids. The germline CDR1 and CDR2 sequences are SGHNT and YYREEE (reference sequence). The CDR3 here is CASRAAEAGGFPGELFF. Here the CDR3 DNA reads TGTGCCAGCAGGGCGGCGGAAGCGGGAGGGTTTCCCGGGGAGCTGTTTTTT.

The genes are TRBV6-6 and TRBJ2-1, with D perhaps TRBD2 (5 bases). CDR1 MNHNY and CDR2 SVGAGI come from the germline V gene (reference sequence). The V end was cut by 0 bases, the J end by 5 bases, with 11 bases between. The CDR3 sequence is 15 residues long. The CDR3 sequence: CASSYSWTANNEQFF. The CDR3 coding sequence is TGTGCCAGCAGTTACTCCTGGACTGCGAACAATGAGCAGTTCTTC.